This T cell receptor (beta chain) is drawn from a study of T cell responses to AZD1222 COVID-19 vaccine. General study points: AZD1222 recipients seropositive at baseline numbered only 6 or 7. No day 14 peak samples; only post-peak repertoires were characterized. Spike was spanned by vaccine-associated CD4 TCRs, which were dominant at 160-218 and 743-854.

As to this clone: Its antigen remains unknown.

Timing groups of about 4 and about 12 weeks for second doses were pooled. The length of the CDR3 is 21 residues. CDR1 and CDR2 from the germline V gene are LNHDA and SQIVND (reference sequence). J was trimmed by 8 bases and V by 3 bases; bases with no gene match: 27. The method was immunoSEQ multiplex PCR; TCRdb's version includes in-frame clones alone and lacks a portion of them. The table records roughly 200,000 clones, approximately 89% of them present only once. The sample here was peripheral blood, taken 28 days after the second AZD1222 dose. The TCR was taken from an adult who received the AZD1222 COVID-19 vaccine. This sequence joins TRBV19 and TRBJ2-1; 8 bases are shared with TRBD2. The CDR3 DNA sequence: TGTGCCAGTAGTATCAACTGGGGTGGGGGAATACTTAGCGGGATGGCCGATGAGCAGTTCTTC. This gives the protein CASSINWGGGILSGMADEQFF.